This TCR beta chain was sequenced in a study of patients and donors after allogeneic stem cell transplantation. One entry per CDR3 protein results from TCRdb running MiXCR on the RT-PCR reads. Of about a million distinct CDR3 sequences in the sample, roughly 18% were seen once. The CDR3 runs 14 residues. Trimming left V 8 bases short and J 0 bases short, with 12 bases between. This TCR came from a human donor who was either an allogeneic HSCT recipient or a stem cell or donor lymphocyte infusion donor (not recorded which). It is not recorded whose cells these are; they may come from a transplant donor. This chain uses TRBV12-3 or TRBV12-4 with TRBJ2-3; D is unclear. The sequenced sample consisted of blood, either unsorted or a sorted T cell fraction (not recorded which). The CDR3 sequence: CASAELASTDTQYF. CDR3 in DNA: TGTGCCAGCGCCGAGCTGGCCAGCACAGATACGCAGTATTTT.